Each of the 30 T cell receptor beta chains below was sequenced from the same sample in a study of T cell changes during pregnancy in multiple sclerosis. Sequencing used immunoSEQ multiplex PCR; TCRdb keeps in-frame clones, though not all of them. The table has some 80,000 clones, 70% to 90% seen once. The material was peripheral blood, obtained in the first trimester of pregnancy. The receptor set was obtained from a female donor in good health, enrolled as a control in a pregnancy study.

The CDR3 region is CSVRAGFLPTDTQYF. The CDR3 DNA reads TGCAGCGTGAGGGCAGGCTTCCTCCCCACAGATACGCAGTATTTT. This chain connects TRBV29-1 to TRBJ2-3; D is possibly TRBD2 (5 bases). V was pared by 6 bases and J by 2 bases, with 18 bases between. The CDR3 contains 15 residues. CDR1 and CDR2 (germline): SQVTM, ANQGSEA.

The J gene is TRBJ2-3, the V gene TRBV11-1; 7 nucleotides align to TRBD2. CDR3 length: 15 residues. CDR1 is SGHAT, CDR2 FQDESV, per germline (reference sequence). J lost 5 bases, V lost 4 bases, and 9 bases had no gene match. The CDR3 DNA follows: TGTGCCAGCAGCTCCCGGAGCCGGGGGGAAGATACGCAGTATTTT. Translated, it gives CASSSRSRGEDTQYF.

CDR3 in amino acids: CATSNRGAKNIQYF. The CDR3 DNA is TGTGCCACCAGCAACAGGGGAGCCAAAAACATTCAGTACTTC. This chain links TRBV15 with TRBJ2-4; 7 bases map to TRBD1. The germline V gene has CDR1 LNHNV and CDR2 YYDKDF (reference sequence). V was pared by 4 bases and J by 0 bases, with 0 bases of the junction left unmatched. The CDR3 runs 14 residues.

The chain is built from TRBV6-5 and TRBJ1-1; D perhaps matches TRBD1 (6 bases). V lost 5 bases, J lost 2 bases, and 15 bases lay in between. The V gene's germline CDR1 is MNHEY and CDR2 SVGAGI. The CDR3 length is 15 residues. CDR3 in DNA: TGTGCCAGCAGTCGGGGGGCGGTCGTAAACACTGAAGCTTTCTTT. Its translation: CASSRGAVVNTEAFF.

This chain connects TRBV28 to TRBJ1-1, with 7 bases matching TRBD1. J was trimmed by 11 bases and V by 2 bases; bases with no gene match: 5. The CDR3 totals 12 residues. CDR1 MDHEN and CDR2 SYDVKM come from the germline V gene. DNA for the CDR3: TGTGCCAGCAGTTTAAGGGGACAGAGTGCTTTCTTT. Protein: CASSLRGQSAFF.

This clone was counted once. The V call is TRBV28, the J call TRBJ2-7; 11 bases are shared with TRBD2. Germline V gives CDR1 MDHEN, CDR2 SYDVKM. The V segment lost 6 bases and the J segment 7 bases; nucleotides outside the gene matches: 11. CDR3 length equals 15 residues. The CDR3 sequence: CASSLLAGGPGEQYF. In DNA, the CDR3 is TGTGCCAGCAGCCTTTTAGCGGGAGGGCCGGGAGAGCAGTACTTC.

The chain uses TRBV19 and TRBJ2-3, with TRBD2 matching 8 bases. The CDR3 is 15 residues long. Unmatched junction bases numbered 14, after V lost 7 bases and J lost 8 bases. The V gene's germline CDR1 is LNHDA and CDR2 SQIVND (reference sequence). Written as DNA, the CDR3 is TGTGCCAGTATCCAGGGGACTAGGGGTCGAGGTACGCAGTATTTT. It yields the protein CASIQGTRGRGTQYF. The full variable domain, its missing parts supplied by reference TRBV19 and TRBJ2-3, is DGGITQSPKYLFRKEGQNVTLSCEQNLNHDAMYWYRQDPGQGLRLIYYSQIVNDFQKGDIAEGYSVSREKKESFPLTVTSAQKNPTAFYLCASIQGTRGRGTQYFGPGTRLTVL.

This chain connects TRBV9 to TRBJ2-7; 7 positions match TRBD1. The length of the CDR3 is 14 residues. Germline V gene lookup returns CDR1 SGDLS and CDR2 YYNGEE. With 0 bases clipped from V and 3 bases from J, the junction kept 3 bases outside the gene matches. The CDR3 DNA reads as TGTGCCAGCAGCGTAGTGGCAGGGGGCTACGAGCAGTACTTC. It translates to CASSVVAGGYEQYF. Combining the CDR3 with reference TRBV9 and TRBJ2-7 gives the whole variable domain DSGVTQTPKHLITATGQRVTLRCSPRSGDLSVYWYQQSLDQGLQFLIQYYNGEERAKGNILERFSAQQFPDLHSELNLSSLELGDSALYFCASSVVAGGYEQYFGPGTRLTVT.

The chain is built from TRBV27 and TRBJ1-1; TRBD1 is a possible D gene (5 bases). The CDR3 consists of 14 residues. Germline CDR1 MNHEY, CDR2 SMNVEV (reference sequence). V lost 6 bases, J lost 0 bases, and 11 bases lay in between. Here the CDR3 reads CASSRGYMNTEAFF. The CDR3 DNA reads TGTGCCAGCAGCCGGGGGTACATGAACACTGAAGCTTTCTTT.

The chain's CDR3 is CAWTCGPLFYNEQFF. The DNA for the CDR3 is TGTGCCTGGACCTGCGGTCCGCTATTCTACAATGAGCAGTTCTTC. The V call is TRBV30, the J call TRBJ2-1; no definite D call. With 4 bases removed from V and 3 bases from J, the gap between germline ends came to 16 bases. This CDR3 has 15 amino acids. Germline V gene data show CDR1 as GTSNPN and CDR2 as SVGIG (reference sequence).

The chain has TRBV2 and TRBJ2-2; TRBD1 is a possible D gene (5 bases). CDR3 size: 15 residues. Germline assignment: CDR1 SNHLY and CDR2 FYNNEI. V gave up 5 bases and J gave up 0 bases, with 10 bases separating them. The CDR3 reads CASSPPGTNTGELFF. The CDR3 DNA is TGTGCCAGCAGTCCACCAGGGACGAACACCGGGGAGCTGTTTTTT. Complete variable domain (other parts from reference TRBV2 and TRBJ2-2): EPEVTQTPSHQVTQMGQEVILRCVPISNHLYFYWYRQILGQKVEFLVSFYNNEISEKSEIFDDQFSVERPDGSNFTLKIRSTKLEDSAMYFCASSPPGTNTGELFFGEGSRLTVL.

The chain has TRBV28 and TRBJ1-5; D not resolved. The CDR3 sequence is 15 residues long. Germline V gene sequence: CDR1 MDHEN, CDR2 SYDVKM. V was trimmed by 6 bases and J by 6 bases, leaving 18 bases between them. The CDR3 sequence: CASSPPRRGGQPQHF. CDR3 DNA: TGTGCCAGCAGCCCACCCCGCCGGGGTGGTCAGCCCCAGCATTTT.

CDR3 DNA sequence: TGTGCCAGCAGCTACCGACAGGGGAAAGAGACCCAGTACTTC. As protein: CASSYRQGKETQYF. The chain carries TRBV6-5 and TRBJ2-5; 8 nucleotides align to TRBD1. Germline CDR1 is MNHEY and CDR2 is SVGAGI. The CDR3 is made up of 14 amino acids. After removal of 6 bases from V and 3 bases from J, the junction contained 6 bases not matched to a gene.

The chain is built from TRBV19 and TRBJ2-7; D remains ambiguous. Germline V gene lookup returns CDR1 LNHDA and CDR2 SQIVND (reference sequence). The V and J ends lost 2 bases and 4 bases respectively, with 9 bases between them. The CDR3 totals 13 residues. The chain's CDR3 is CASSITSMYEQYF. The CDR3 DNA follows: TGTGCCAGTAGTATAACTTCTATGTACGAGCAGTACTTC.

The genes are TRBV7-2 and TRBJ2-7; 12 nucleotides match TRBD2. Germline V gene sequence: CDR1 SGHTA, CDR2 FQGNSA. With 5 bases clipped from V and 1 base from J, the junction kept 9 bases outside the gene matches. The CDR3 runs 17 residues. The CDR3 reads CASSPNTGTSGSYEQYF. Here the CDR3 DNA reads TGTGCCAGCAGCCCCAATACAGGGACTAGCGGGTCCTACGAGCAGTACTTC.

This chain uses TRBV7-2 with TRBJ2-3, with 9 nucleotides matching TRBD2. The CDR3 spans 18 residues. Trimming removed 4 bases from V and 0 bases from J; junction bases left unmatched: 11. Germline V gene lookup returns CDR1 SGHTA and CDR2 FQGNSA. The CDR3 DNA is TGTGCCAGCAGCTCATCTCTTGGAGCGGGGGGAAGCACAGATACGCAGTATTTT. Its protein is CASSSSLGAGGSTDTQYF.

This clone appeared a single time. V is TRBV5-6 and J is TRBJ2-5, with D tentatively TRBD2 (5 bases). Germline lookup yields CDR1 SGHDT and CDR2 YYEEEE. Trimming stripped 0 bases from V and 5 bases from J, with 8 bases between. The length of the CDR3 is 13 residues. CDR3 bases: TGTGCCAGCAGCTTGGAATGGGAGGAGACCCAGTACTTC. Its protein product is CASSLEWEETQYF.

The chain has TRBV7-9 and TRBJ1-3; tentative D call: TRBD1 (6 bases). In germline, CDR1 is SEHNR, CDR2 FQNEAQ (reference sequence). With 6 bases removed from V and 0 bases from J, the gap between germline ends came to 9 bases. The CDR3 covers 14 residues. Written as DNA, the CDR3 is TGTGCCAGCAGAACAGGGAGCTCTGGAAACACCATATATTTT. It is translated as CASRTGSSGNTIYF.

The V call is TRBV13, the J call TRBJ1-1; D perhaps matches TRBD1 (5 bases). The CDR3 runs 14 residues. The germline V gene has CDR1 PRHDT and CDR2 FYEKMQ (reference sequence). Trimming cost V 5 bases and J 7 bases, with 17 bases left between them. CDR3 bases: TGTGCCAGCAGCCCCTCGTCTCGTAGGGGTGAAGCTTTCTTT. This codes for CASSPSSRRGEAFF.

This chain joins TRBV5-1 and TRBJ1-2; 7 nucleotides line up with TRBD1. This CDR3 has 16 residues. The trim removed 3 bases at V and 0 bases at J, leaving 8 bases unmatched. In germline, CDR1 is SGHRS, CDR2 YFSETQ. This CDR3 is CASSSRDSNSNYGYTF. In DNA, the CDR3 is TGCGCCAGCAGCTCCCGGGACAGCAACTCTAACTATGGCTACACCTTC.

For the CDR3, the DNA is TGTGCCAGCAGCCCGGGACTGAAGAACTACGAGCAGTACTTC. Translated: CASSPGLKNYEQYF. The chain couples TRBV7-2 to TRBJ2-7, with a possible D match to TRBD2 (6 bases). The CDR3 runs 14 residues. Germline V gene sequence: CDR1 SGHTA, CDR2 FQGNSA. Trimming took 5 bases from V and 3 from J, leaving 14 bases between them.

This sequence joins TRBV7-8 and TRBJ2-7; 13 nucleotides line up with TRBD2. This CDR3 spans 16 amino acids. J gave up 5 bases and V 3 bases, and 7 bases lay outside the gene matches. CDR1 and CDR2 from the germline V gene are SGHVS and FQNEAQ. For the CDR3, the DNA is TGTGCCAGCAGCTTTAGGACTAGCGGGGGCAATGACGAGCAGTACTTC. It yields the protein CASSFRTSGGNDEQYF.

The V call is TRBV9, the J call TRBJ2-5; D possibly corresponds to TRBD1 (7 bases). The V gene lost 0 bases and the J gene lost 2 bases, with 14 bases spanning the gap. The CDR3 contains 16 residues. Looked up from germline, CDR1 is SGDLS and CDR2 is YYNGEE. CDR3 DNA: TGTGCCAGCAGCGTAGAGGAGGGGGCACTTCAAGAGACCCAGTACTTC. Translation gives CASSVEEGALQETQYF.

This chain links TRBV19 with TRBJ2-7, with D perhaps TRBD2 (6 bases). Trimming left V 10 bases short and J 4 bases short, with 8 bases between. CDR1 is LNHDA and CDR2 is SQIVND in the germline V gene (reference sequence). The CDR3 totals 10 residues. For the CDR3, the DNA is TGTGCCACCGGGACTTACGAGCAGTACTTC. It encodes CATGTYEQYF.

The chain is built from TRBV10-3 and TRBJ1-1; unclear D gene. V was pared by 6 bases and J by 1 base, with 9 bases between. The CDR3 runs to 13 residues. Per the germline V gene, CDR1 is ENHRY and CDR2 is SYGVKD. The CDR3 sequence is CAIRRDTNTEAFF. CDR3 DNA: TGTGCCATCAGACGAGACACGAACACTGAAGCTTTCTTT.

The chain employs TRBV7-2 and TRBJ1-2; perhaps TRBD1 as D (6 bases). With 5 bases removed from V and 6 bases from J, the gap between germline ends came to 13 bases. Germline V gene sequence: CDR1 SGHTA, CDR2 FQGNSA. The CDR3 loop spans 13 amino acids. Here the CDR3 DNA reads TGTGCCAGCAGCCCAAGGGGGGGGGATGGCTACACCTTC. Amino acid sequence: CASSPRGGDGYTF.

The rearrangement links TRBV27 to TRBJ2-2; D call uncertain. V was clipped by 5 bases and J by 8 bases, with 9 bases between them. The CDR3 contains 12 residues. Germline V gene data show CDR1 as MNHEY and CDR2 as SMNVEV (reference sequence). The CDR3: CASSPSPGELFF. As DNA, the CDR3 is TGTGCCAGCAGTCCCTCTCCTGGGGAGCTGTTTTTT.

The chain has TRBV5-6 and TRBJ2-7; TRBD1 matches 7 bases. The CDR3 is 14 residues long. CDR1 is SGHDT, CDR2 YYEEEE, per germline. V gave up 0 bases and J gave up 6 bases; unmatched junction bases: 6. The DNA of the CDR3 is TGTGCCAGCAGCTTGGAGCAGGGGGTGGTCGAGCAGTACTTC. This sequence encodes CASSLEQGVVEQYF.

CDR3 loop: CASSLVDSRVYF. CDR3 coding DNA: TGTGCCAGCAGCTTAGTGGACTCTAGGGTGTATTTT. The gene calls are TRBV7-9 and TRBJ2-3, with D possibly matching TRBD2 (5 bases). V shed 1 base and J shed 14 bases, with 13 bases lying between them. CDR3 size: 12 residues. Germline V lookup: CDR1 SEHNR, CDR2 FQNEAQ (reference sequence).

CDR3 DNA: TGTGCCAGCAGAGGGGCAGCCGGAAACGAGGACAATGAGCAGTTCTTC. Translation: CASRGAAGNEDNEQFF. The V call is TRBV28, the J call TRBJ2-1; tentatively, D is TRBD1 (5 bases). The germline CDR1 and CDR2 sequences are MDHEN and SYDVKM. Between the trimmed V and J ends, which lost 6 bases and 5 bases, there was a span of 20 bases. The CDR3 sequence is 16 residues long.